This TCR beta chain was obtained from a study of beta chain features in type 1 diabetes. The study, taken as a whole, reports: When Type 1 diabetes patients were examined, their TCRB CDR3s proved moderately but significantly shorter in all four CD4+ subsets.

cDNA synthesis used the whole RNA isolate, giving expressed TCRB sequences. Repertoires were generated with immunoSEQ multiplex PCR, while TCRdb's copy carries only in-frame clones and drops some. The sample has just under 150,000 clones, about 12% seen once. This clone was observed a few times. The antigen is unknown. A single heparinised blood sample, averaging about 120 mL, was obtained per donor. The CDR3 is 16 amino acids. Trimming cost V 0 bases and J 1 base, with 12 bases left between them. From germline, CDR1 is SGHNT and CDR2 YENEEA. The V call is TRBV11-3, the J call TRBJ2-5, with a tentative D call TRBD1 (6 bases). The TCR was taken from a man aged 18 to 30 with type 1 diabetes. Sequencing was done on a sample of central memory CD4+ T cells from blood. The CDR3 sequence is CASSLETGARQETQYF. In nucleotides, the CDR3 is TGTGCCAGCAGCTTAGAGACAGGCGCCCGCCAAGAGACCCAGTACTTC.